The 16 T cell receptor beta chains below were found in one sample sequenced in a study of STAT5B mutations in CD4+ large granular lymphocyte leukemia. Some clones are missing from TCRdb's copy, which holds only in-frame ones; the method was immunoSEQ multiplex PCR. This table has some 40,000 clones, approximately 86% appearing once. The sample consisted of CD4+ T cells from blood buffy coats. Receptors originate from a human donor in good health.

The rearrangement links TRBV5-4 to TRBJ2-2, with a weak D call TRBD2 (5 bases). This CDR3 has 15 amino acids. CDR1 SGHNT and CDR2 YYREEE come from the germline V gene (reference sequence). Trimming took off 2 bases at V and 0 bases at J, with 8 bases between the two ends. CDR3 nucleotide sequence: TGTGCCAGCAGCTTCCAGCGGTCGAACACCGGGGAGCTGTTTTTT. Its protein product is CASSFQRSNTGELFF.

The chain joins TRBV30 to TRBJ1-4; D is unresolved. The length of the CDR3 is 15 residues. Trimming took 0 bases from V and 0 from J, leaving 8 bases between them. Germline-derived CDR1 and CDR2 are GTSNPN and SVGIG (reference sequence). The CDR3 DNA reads TGTGCCTGGAGTGTACACAGAGCAACTAATGAAAAACTGTTTTTT. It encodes CAWSVHRATNEKLFF.

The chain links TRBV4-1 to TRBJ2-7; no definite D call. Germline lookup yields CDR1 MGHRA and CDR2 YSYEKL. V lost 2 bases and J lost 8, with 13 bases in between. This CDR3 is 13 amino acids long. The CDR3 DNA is TGCGCCAGCAGCCAACCCGACATGGCCAAGCAGTACTTC. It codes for CASSQPDMAKQYF.

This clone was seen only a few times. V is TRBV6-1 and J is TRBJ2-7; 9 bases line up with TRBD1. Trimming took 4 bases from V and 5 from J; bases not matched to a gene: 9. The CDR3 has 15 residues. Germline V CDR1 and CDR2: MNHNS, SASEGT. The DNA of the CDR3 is TGTGCCAGCAGTGTCTCCGGGACAGGGCGCGACGAGCAGTACTTC. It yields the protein CASSVSGTGRDEQYF.

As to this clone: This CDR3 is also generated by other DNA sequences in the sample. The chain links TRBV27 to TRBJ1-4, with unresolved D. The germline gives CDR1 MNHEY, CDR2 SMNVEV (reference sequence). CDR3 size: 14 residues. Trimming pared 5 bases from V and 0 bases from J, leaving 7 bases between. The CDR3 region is CASSGVATNEKLFF. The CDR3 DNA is TGTGCCAGCAGTGGGGTGGCAACTAATGAAAAACTGTTTTTT. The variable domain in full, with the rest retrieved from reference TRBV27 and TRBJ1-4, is EAQVTQNPRYLITVTGKKLTVTCSQNMNHEYMSWYRQDPGLGLRQIYYSMNVEVTDKGDVPEGYKVSRKEKRNFPLILESPSPNQTSLYFCASSGVATNEKLFFGSGTQLSVL.

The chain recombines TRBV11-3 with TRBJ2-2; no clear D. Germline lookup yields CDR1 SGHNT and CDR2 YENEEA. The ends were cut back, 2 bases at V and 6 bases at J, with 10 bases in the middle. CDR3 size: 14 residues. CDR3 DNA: TGTGCCAGCAGCTTAAGAACAGCCGCCGGGGAGCTGTTTTTT. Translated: CASSLRTAAGELFF.

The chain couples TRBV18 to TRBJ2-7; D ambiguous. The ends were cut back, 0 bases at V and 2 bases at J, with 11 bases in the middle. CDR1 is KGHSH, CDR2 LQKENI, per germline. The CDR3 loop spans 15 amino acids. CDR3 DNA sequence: TGTGCCAGCTCACCACCGAAAGGGATTGCCTACGAGCAGTACTTC. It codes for CASSPPKGIAYEQYF.

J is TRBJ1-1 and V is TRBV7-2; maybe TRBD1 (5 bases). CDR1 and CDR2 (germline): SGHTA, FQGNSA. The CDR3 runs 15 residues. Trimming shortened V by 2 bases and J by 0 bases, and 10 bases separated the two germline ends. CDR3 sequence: CASSLQGAMNTEAFF. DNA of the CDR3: TGTGCCAGCAGCTTACAGGGTGCCATGAACACTGAAGCTTTCTTT.

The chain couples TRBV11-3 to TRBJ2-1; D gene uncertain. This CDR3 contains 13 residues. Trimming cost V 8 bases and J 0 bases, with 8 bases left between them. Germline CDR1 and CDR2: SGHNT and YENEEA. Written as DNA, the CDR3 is TGTGCCAGCGGTCCGGGCTCCTACAATGAGCAGTTCTTC. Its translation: CASGPGSYNEQFF.

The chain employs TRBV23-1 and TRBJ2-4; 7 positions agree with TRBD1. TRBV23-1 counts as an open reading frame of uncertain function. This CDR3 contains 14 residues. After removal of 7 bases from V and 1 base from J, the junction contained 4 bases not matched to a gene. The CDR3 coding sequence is TGCGCCAGCATTCCGGACAGGGCCAAAAACATTCAGTACTTC. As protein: CASIPDRAKNIQYF.

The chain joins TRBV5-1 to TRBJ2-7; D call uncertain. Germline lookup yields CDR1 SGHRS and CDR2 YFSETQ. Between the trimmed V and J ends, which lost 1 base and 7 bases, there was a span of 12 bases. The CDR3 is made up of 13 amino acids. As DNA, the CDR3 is TGCGCCAGCAGCTTGATGGCCCCCCGGGAGCAGTACTTC. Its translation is CASSLMAPREQYF. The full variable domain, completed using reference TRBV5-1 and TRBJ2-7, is KAGVTQTPRYLIKTRGQQVTLSCSPISGHRSVSWYQQTPGQGLQFLFEYFSETQRNKGNFPGRFSGRQFSNSRSEMNVSTLELGDSALYLCASSLMAPREQYFGPGTRLTVT.

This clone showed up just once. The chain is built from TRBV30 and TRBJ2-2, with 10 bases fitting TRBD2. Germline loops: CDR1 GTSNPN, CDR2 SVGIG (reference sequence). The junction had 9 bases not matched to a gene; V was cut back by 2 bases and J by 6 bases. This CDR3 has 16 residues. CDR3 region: CAWSRGSSGRSGELFF. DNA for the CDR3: TGTGCCTGGAGTCGGGGGAGTAGCGGGAGGTCCGGGGAGCTGTTTTTT. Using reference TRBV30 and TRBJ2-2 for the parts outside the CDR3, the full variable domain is SQTIHQWPATLVQPVGSPLSLECTVEGTSNPNLYWYRQAAGRGLQLLFYSVGIGQISSEVPQNLSASRPQDRQFILSSKKLLLSDSGFYLCAWSRGSSGRSGELFFGEGSRLTVL.

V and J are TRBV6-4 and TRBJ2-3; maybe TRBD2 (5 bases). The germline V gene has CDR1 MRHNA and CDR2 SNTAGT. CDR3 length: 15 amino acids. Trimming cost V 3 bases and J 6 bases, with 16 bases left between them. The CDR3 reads CASSESLDSSDTQYF. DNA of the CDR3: TGTGCCAGCAGTGAGAGCCTGGACTCTTCGGATACGCAGTATTTT.

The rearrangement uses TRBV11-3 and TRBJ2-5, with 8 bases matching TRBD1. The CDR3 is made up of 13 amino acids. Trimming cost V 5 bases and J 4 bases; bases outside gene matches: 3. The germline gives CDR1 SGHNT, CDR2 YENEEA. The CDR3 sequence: CASSPDRGETQYF. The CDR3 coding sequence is TGTGCCAGCAGCCCTGACAGGGGAGAGACCCAGTACTTC.

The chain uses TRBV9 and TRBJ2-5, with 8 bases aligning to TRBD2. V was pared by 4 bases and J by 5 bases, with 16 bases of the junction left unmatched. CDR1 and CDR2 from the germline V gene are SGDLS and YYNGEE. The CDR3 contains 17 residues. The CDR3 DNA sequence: TGTGCCAGCAGCCCGGGGGGGGCTAGCGGCTTATGGGAGACCCAGTACTTC. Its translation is CASSPGGASGLWETQYF.

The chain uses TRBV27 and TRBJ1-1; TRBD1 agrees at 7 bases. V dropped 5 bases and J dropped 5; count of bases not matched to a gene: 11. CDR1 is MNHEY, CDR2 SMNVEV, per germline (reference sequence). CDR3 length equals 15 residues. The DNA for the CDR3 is TGTGCCAGCAGTCCCTGGACAGGAAGGTTAACTGAAGCTTTCTTT. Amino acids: CASSPWTGRLTEAFF.